This T cell receptor (beta chain) was recorded in a study of regulatory T cells in long-lasting Graves disease. The time point denotes: newly diagnosed GD, antithyroid drugs for less than 3 months. RNA extracted from PBMCs served as the sequencing template. Trimming removed 8 bases at V and 1 base at J, with 14 bases between. The germline V gene encodes CDR1 KGHSH and CDR2 LQKENI. This CDR3 contains 14 residues. This clonotype was counted ten times or more. The authors built TCR beta libraries using iRepertoire HTBI primers and Arm-PCR of CDR3 regions. Each CDR3 protein is one row after TCRdb ran MiXCR on the multiplex PCR reads. The sample records a few hundred thousand distinct CDR3 sequences, 16% being singletons. This same sample was also part of a study on T cells in Graves' hyperthyroidism and ophthalmopathy. That report adds: The HTBI primer set drove a first-round RT-PCR of the TCR CDR3.

This chain links TRBV18 with TRBJ1-1; D is uncertain. The sample consisted of peripheral blood mononuclear cells (PBMCs), taken at new diagnosis, from a patient treated with antithyroid drugs. The sequence derives from a man aged 40-50 years with Graves disease. In DNA form, the CDR3 reads TGTGCCAGCAGCCCCGGCAGCCCGAACACTGAAGCTTTCTTT. Encoded protein: CASSPGSPNTEAFF.